The 32 T cell receptor beta chains presented below share a single source sample, sequenced in a study of blood T cell repertoires in COVID-19. Generated by immunoSEQ multiplex PCR, the TCRdb table keeps only in-frame clones and is missing some. The sample shows around 210,000 clones, around 80% of them seen only once. Specimen: peripheral blood. These receptor sequences come from a woman aged 70 to 79 with acute or convalescent COVID-19.

The chain is built from TRBV6-2 or TRBV6-3 and TRBJ2-1, with 11 bases identical to TRBD2. Germline V gives CDR1 MNHEY, CDR2 SVGEGT. Trimming removed 5 bases from V and 0 bases from J; junction bases left unmatched: 6. This CDR3 has 17 amino acids. The CDR3 sequence is CASSTVSGRASYNEQFF. CDR3 sequence (DNA): TGTGCCAGCAGTACCGTTAGCGGGAGGGCCTCCTACAATGAGCAGTTCTTC.

CDR3 in DNA: TGTGCCAGCAGCCAACAAGGGGAGCTGTTTTTT. Its protein product is CASSQQGELFF. The chain recombines TRBV3-1 (or the pseudogene TRBV3-2) with TRBJ2-2, with D uncertain. In germline, CDR1 is LGHDT, CDR2 YNNKEL (reference sequence). V was clipped by 2 bases and J by 8 bases, with 3 bases between them. The CDR3 sequence is 11 residues long.

The chain has TRBV19 and TRBJ1-4, with D possibly matching TRBD1 (5 bases). Deletions cut 5 bases from V and 6 bases from J, with 16 bases between. Per the germline V gene, CDR1 is LNHDA and CDR2 is SQIVND (reference sequence). The CDR3 has 15 residues. The CDR3, as DNA: TGTGCCAGTAGTGCCCGGTCTTTAGGGGATGAAAAACTGTTTTTT. Amino acid sequence: CASSARSLGDEKLFF.

The chain carries TRBV28 and TRBJ1-2; 10 bases map to TRBD1. Trimming at V came to 4 bases and at J to 7 bases, leaving 15 bases not matched to a gene. Germline V CDR1 and CDR2: MDHEN, SYDVKM. The CDR3 has 17 amino acids. CDR3 protein: CASSSEPFGTGVSGYTF. In DNA form, the CDR3 reads TGTGCCAGCAGTTCGGAGCCTTTCGGGACAGGGGTGAGTGGCTACACCTTC.

This clone was recorded a few times. This chain joins TRBV30 and TRBJ2-5; TRBD2 agrees at 7 bases. Germline CDR1 reads GTSNPN; CDR2 reads SVGIG (reference sequence). V trimming: 1 base; J trimming: 5 bases; junction bases outside the gene matches: 7. The CDR3 contains 14 residues. The CDR3 loop is CAWSAPGGSETQYF. CDR3 DNA sequence: TGTGCCTGGAGTGCGCCGGGAGGATCGGAGACCCAGTACTTC.

The V and J genes are TRBV6-1 and TRBJ1-2; D is uncertain. This CDR3 is 16 amino acids long. V lost 2 bases to trimming and J lost 1 base, with 14 bases between them. CDR1 is MNHNS and CDR2 is SASEGT in the germline V gene. The CDR3 region is CASSESRGLVNYGYTF. The CDR3 DNA reads as TGTGCCAGCAGTGAATCCCGGGGTTTGGTTAACTATGGCTACACCTTC.

V gene TRBV9 combines with J gene TRBJ2-7; TRBD2 might be the D (5 bases). The CDR3 loop spans 13 amino acids. Germline V gene sequence: CDR1 SGDLS, CDR2 YYNGEE. The V end was cut by 0 bases, the J end by 2 bases, with 6 bases between. CDR3 sequence (DNA): TGTGCCAGCAGCGTAGATAGCGCCTACGAGCAGTACTTC. This codes for CASSVDSAYEQYF.

The CDR3: CASSEYSPDEKLFF. In nucleotides, the CDR3 is TGTGCCAGCAGTGAATACAGTCCTGATGAAAAACTGTTTTTT. The chain combines TRBV6-1 with TRBJ1-4; D gene uncertain. Germline V gene sequence: CDR1 MNHNS, CDR2 SASEGT. The CDR3 spans 14 residues. Trimming took off 2 bases at V and 6 bases at J, with 10 bases between the two ends.

This clone has more than one count but fewer than ten. This chain links TRBV7-8 with TRBJ1-5, with D possibly being TRBD1 (5 bases). The CDR3 is made up of 18 amino acids. Trimming removed 2 bases at V and 1 base at J, with 18 bases between. CDR1 and CDR2 from the germline V gene are SGHVS and FQNEAQ. DNA for the CDR3: TGTGCCAGCAGCTTAAAGGCCCAGGGTACCGGCAGCAATCAGCCCCAGCATTTT. Its translation is CASSLKAQGTGSNQPQHF.

The rearrangement uses TRBV27 and TRBJ2-7; 10 bases are a match to TRBD2. The V and J ends lost 5 bases and 6 bases, in that order; junction bases with no gene match: 10. CDR1 MNHEY and CDR2 SMNVEV come from the germline V gene (reference sequence). The CDR3 spans 15 residues. The CDR3 is CASSPWSGGAIEQYF. DNA for the CDR3: TGTGCCAGCAGTCCATGGAGCGGGGGGGCCATCGAGCAGTACTTC.

The V and J genes are TRBV18 and TRBJ2-5, with unresolved D. This CDR3 spans 13 amino acids. CDR1 is KGHSH, CDR2 LQKENI, per germline. Trimming took off 3 bases at V and 4 bases at J, with 9 bases between the two ends. The DNA of the CDR3 is TGTGCCAGCTCACCGTCGGTGAGAGAGACCCAGTACTTC. It translates to CASSPSVRETQYF.

The chain combines TRBV18 with TRBJ2-1; possible D gene TRBD1, 7 bases. This CDR3 spans 15 amino acids. Germline V CDR1 and CDR2: KGHSH, LQKENI. Trimming stripped 6 bases from V and 3 bases from J, with 15 bases between. The CDR3 protein is CASSSQGGDYNEQFF. Written as DNA, the CDR3 is TGTGCCAGCTCCTCCCAGGGGGGCGACTACAATGAGCAGTTCTTC.

The chain links TRBV21-1 to TRBJ2-1; no check of the table's D call, TRBD2, against the DNA was made. TRBV21-1 is a documented pseudogene. This CDR3 spans 19 amino acids. As DNA, the CDR3 is TGTGCCAGCAGCGAATCCGGGACTAGCGGGATGAGCTCCTACAATGAGCAGTTCTTC. Translated: CASSESGTSGMSSYNEQFF.

CDR3 sequence reads: CATSSTSGRAGEQFF. The CDR3 DNA is TGTGCCACCAGCTCGACTAGCGGGAGGGCCGGTGAGCAGTTCTTC. This sequence joins TRBV15 and TRBJ2-1; 14 nucleotides line up with TRBD2. The CDR3 is 15 amino acids. The trim removed 5 bases at V and 9 bases at J, leaving 6 bases unmatched. CDR1 LNHNV and CDR2 YYDKDF come from the germline V gene (reference sequence).

This clone was seen a few times. The chain joins TRBV18 to TRBJ2-3; TRBD2 agrees at 11 bases. The CDR3 is 16 residues long. V shed 2 bases, J shed 2 bases, and the junction held 3 bases outside the gene matches. Germline V CDR1 and CDR2: KGHSH, LQKENI. DNA for the CDR3: TGTGCCAGCTCACCAGGGACTAGCGGACACACAGATACGCAGTATTTT. Amino acids: CASSPGTSGHTDTQYF.

This CDR3 is CASNQLAGVDNEQFF. CDR3 bases: TGTGCCAGCAACCAACTAGCGGGAGTTGACAATGAGCAGTTCTTC. V gene TRBV6-5 combines with J gene TRBJ2-1, with 11 bases lining up with TRBD2. V trimming: 7 bases; J trimming: 5 bases; junction bases outside the gene matches: 7. This CDR3 is 15 amino acids long. Germline values: CDR1 MNHEY, CDR2 SVGAGI.

The gene calls are TRBV5-4 and TRBJ2-2, with 10 bases that match TRBD1. Looked up from germline, CDR1 is SGHNT and CDR2 is YYREEE (reference sequence). The CDR3 is 16 residues long. J lost 1 base, V lost 5 bases, and 5 bases had no gene match. CDR3 nucleotide sequence: TGTGCCAGCAGACCGACAGGGGGCGGGAACACCGGGGAGCTGTTTTTT. It encodes CASRPTGGGNTGELFF.

The chain joins TRBV6-5 to TRBJ2-5; TRBD1 aligns across 9 bases. CDR1 is MNHEY, CDR2 SVGAGI, per germline. The CDR3 runs 15 residues. With 5 bases clipped from V and 2 bases from J, the junction kept 6 bases outside the gene matches. CDR3 residues: CASSQTTGGQETQYF. The CDR3 DNA reads as TGTGCCAGCAGTCAGACGACAGGGGGGCAAGAGACCCAGTACTTC.

This clone appeared once. The chain couples TRBV15 to TRBJ2-2; 9 bases line up with TRBD2. The germline CDR1 and CDR2 sequences are LNHNV and YYDKDF (reference sequence). V was clipped by 3 bases and J by 11 bases; unmatched bases: 13. The CDR3 consists of 16 residues. The CDR3 nucleotides read TGTGCCACCAGCAGTCCCCAGATAGCGGGAGTTAAAGAGCTGTTTTTT. It yields the protein CATSSPQIAGVKELFF.

V usage is TRBV2 and J usage is TRBJ1-5, with no clear D. Trimming left V 1 base short and J 16 bases short, with 17 bases between. The CDR3 is 13 amino acids. Germline-derived CDR1 and CDR2 are SNHLY and FYNNEI. The CDR3 is CASSEVIRGLQHF. CDR3 nucleotide sequence: TGTGCCAGCAGTGAAGTTATCCGGGGTCTACAACATTTT.

CDR3 in amino acids: CASSQAGTGAINEQFF. CDR3 DNA sequence: TGTGCCAGCAGCCAAGCGGGGACAGGGGCCATCAATGAGCAGTTCTTC. This chain uses TRBV14 with TRBJ2-1, with 10 bases aligning to TRBD1. Trimming cost V 1 base and J 6 bases; bases outside gene matches: 6. The CDR3 sequence is 16 residues long. Germline lookup yields CDR1 SGHDN and CDR2 FVKESK. Variable domain in full (rest from reference TRBV14 and TRBJ2-1): EAGVTQFPSHSVIEKGQTVTLRCDPISGHDNLYWYRRVMGKEIKFLLHFVKESKQDESGMPNNRFLAERTGGTYSTLKVQPAELEDSGVYFCASSQAGTGAINEQFFGPGTRLTVL.

The chain uses TRBV27 and TRBJ2-1; TRBD2 matches at 11 bases. The V gene end was trimmed by 4 bases and the J gene end by 9 bases; junction bases not matched to a gene: 8. CDR1 and CDR2 from the germline V gene are MNHEY and SMNVEV (reference sequence). The CDR3 is 15 amino acids. The chain's CDR3 is CASSSSIAGGGEQFF. CDR3 nucleotide sequence: TGTGCCAGCAGTTCCTCTATAGCGGGAGGGGGTGAGCAGTTCTTC.

The chain couples TRBV6-5 to TRBJ1-1, with 7 bases aligning to TRBD1. J lost 2 bases, V lost 5 bases, and 5 bases had no gene match. The length of the CDR3 is 14 residues. Germline CDR1 is MNHEY and CDR2 is SVGAGI. CDR3 DNA: TGTGCCAGCAGTACCGACAGGGCAAACACTGAAGCTTTCTTT. Its protein product is CASSTDRANTEAFF.

The CDR3: CASSLGVGAGYTF. As DNA, the CDR3 is TGTGCCAGCAGTTTAGGGGTGGGGGCTGGCTACACCTTC. The V and J genes are TRBV28 and TRBJ1-2, with D possibly matching TRBD1 (6 bases). Germline V gene sequence: CDR1 MDHEN, CDR2 SYDVKM. Trimming shortened V by 2 bases and J by 7 bases, and 11 bases separated the two germline ends. The CDR3 is made up of 13 amino acids.

The V call is TRBV27, the J call TRBJ2-1; 7 bases agree with TRBD1. After removal of 2 bases from V and 3 bases from J, the junction contained 4 bases not matched to a gene. Germline V gives CDR1 MNHEY, CDR2 SMNVEV (reference sequence). CDR3 length: 15 residues. The CDR3 sequence is CASSLEGALYNEQFF. The CDR3 DNA follows: TGTGCCAGCAGTTTAGAGGGGGCCCTCTACAATGAGCAGTTCTTC.

The chain joins TRBV7-9 to TRBJ2-3; 10 bases align to TRBD1. Germline loops: CDR1 SEHNR, CDR2 FQNEAQ (reference sequence). The CDR3 extends over 17 amino acids. J gave up 4 bases and V 1 base, and 8 bases lay outside the gene matches. CDR3 loop: CASSLGPDRGLADTQYF. CDR3 sequence (DNA): TGTGCCAGCAGCTTAGGGCCCGACAGGGGGCTCGCAGATACGCAGTATTTT.

This sequence joins TRBV6-1 and TRBJ1-2; D might be TRBD1 (5 bases). The CDR3 runs to 14 residues. Trimming removed 1 base at V and 4 bases at J, with 10 bases between. CDR1 MNHNS and CDR2 SASEGT come from the germline V gene. The CDR3 nucleotides are TGTGCCAGCAGTGAAGGCAGGGCGTCCTATGGCTACACCTTC. It codes for CASSEGRASYGYTF.

The chain employs TRBV5-1 and TRBJ2-2; the D gene is possibly TRBD2 (6 bases). V lost 3 bases, J lost 7 bases, and 16 bases lay in between. The CDR3 consists of 15 residues. The V gene's germline CDR1 is SGHRS and CDR2 YFSETQ. The CDR3 DNA reads TGCGCCAGCAGCTCGTTCCCCCTGGGAGGCGGGGAGCTGTTTTTT. Its translation is CASSSFPLGGGELFF.

This clone was seen a single time. DNA of the CDR3: TGTGCCACCAGCAGCGGGACAGGGGAGACCCAGTACTTC. Protein product: CATSSGTGETQYF. This rearrangement joins TRBV15 to TRBJ2-5; 9 nucleotides agree with TRBD1. From germline, CDR1 is LNHNV and CDR2 YYDKDF (reference sequence). This CDR3 comprises 13 residues. The V gene end was trimmed by 3 bases and the J gene end by 5 bases; junction bases not matched to a gene: 1.

This chain connects TRBV7-8 to TRBJ1-4; 7 bases are shared with TRBD1. Trimming removed 5 bases from V and 0 bases from J; junction bases left unmatched: 9. Germline assignment: CDR1 SGHVS and CDR2 FQNEAQ. CDR3 length: 17 residues. The CDR3 nucleotides are TGTGCCAGCAGCCTGGACAGGTTCGAGGCAACTAATGAAAAACTGTTTTTT. Residues: CASSLDRFEATNEKLFF. The full variable domain, with the rest looked up from reference TRBV7-8 and TRBJ1-4, is GAGVSQSPRYKVAKRGQDVALRCDPISGHVSLFWYQQALGQGPEFLTYFQNEAQLDKSGLPSDRFFAERPEGSVSTLKIQRTQQEDSAVYLCASSLDRFEATNEKLFFGSGTQLSVL.

The V gene is TRBV9, the J gene TRBJ2-3; 12 bases align to TRBD1. This CDR3 has 17 residues. With V trimmed by 4 bases and J by 0 bases, 6 bases remained unmatched. The germline V gene has CDR1 SGDLS and CDR2 YYNGEE. The CDR3 here is CASSQTGQGASTDTQYF. Here the CDR3 DNA reads TGTGCCAGCAGCCAGACGGGACAGGGGGCAAGCACAGATACGCAGTATTTT.

CDR3 protein: CATSIGGPEADTQYF. Written as DNA, the CDR3 is TGTGCCACCAGCATAGGCGGGCCAGAGGCGGATACGCAGTATTTT. The chain links TRBV15 to TRBJ2-3; TRBD2 might be the D (5 bases). Trimming removed 4 bases from V and 6 bases from J, with 17 bases in between. This CDR3 region has 15 residues. The germline V gene has CDR1 LNHNV and CDR2 YYDKDF (reference sequence).